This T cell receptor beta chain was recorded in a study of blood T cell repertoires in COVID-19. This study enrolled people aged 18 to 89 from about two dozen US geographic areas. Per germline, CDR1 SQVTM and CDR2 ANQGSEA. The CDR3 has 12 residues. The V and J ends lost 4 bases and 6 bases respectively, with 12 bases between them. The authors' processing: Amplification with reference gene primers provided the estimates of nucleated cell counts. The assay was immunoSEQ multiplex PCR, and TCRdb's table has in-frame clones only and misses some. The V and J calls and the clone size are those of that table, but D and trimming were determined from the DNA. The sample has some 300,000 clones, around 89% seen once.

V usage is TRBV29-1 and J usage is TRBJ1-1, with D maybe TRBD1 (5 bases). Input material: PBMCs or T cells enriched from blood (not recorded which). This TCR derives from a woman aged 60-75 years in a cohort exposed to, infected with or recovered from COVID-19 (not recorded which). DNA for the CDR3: TGCAGCGTTGCCCAGGGTTATTCTGAAGCTTTCTTT. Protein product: CSVAQGYSEAFF.